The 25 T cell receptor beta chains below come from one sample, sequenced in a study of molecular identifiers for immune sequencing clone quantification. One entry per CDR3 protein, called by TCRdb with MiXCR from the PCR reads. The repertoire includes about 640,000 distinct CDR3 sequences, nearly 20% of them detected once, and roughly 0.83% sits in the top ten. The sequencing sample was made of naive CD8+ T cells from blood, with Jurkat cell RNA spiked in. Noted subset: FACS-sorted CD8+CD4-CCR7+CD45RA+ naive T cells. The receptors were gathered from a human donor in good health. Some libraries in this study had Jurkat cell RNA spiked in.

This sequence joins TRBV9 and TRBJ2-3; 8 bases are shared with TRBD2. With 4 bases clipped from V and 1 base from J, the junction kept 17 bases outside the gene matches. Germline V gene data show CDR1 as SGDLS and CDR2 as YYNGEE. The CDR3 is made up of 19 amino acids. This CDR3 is CASSPLSGRGAPRTDTQYF. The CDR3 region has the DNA TGTGCCAGCAGCCCCCTTAGCGGGCGGGGGGCTCCTCGCACAGATACGCAGTATTTT.

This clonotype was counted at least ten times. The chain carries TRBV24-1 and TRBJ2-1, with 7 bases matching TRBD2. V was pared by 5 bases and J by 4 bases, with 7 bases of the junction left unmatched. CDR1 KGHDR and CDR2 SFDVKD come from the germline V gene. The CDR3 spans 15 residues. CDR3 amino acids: CATSVGSGLYNEQFF. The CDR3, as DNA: TGTGCCACCAGTGTTGGTAGCGGGTTATACAATGAGCAGTTCTTC.

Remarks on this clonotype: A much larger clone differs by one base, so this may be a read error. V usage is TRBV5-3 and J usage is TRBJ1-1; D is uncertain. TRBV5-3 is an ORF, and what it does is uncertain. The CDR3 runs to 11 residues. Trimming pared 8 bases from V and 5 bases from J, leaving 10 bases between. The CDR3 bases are TGTGCCAGCGTGGTCGGGACTGAAGCTTTCTTT. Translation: CASVVGTEAFF.

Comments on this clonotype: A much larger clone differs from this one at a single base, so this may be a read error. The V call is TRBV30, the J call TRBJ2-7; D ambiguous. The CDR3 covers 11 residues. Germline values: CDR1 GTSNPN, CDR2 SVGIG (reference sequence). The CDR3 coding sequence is TGTGCCTGGAGAACGGGCTACGGGCAGTACTTC. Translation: CAWRTGYGQYF.

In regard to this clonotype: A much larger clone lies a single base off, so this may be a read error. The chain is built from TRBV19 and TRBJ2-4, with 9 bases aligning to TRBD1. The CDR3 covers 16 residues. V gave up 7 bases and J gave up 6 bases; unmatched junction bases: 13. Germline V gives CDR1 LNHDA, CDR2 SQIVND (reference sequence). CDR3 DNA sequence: TGTGCCAGTATTTTTGGGACAGGGTTTCCCACAAACATTCAGTACTTC. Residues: CASIFGTGFPTNIQYF.

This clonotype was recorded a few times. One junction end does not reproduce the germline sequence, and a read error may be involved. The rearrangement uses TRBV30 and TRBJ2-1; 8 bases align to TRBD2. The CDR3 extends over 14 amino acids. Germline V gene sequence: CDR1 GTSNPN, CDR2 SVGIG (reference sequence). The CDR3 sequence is CAWSVPGLGYEQLF. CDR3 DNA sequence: TGTGCCTGGAGTGTCCCGGGACTAGGGTATGAGCAGCTCTTC. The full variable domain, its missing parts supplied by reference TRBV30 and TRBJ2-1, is SQTIHQWPATLVQPVGSPLSLECTVEGTSNPNLYWYRQAAGRGLQLLFYSVGIGQISSEVPQNLSASRPQDRQFILSSKKLLLSDSGFYLCAWSVPGLGYEQLFGPGTRLTVL.

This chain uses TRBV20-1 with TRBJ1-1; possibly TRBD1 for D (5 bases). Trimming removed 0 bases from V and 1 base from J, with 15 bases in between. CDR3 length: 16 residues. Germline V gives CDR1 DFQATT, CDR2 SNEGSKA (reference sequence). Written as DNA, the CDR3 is TGCAGTGCTAGAGATGTCATGGGGCGCGGGAACACTGAAGCTTTCTTT. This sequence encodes CSARDVMGRGNTEAFF.

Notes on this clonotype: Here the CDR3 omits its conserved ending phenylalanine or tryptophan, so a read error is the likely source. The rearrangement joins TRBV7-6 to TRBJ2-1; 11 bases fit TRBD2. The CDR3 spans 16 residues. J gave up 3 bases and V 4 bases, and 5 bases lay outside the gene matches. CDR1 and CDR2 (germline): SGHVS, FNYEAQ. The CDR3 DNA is TGTGCCAGCAGCTCGACTAGCGGGGCTCACTACAATGAGCAGTTCCTC. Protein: CASSSTSGAHYNEQFL.

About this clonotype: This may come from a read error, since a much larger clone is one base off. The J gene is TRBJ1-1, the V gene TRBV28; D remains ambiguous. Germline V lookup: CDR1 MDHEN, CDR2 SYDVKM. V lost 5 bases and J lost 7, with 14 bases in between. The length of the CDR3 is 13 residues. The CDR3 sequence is CASSLGRTDEAFF. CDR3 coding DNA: TGTGCCAGCAGTCTAGGCAGGACGGATGAAGCTTTCTTT.

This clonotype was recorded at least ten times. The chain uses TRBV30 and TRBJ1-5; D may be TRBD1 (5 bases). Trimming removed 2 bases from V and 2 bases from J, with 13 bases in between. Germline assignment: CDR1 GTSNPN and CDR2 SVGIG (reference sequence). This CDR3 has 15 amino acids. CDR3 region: CAWSSAGGGNQPQHF. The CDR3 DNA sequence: TGTGCCTGGAGTAGTGCGGGGGGAGGCAATCAGCCCCAGCATTTT.

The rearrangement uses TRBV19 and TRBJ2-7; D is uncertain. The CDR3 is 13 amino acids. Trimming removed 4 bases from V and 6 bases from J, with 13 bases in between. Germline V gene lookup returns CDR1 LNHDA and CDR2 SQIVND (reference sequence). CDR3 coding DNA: TGTGCCAGTAGTACCACAGTCGGTACCGAGCAGTACTTC. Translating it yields CASSTTVGTEQYF. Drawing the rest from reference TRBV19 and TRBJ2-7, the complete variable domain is DGGITQSPKYLFRKEGQNVTLSCEQNLNHDAMYWYRQDPGQGLRLIYYSQIVNDFQKGDIAEGYSVSREKKESFPLTVTSAQKNPTAFYLCASSTTVGTEQYFGPGTRLTVT.

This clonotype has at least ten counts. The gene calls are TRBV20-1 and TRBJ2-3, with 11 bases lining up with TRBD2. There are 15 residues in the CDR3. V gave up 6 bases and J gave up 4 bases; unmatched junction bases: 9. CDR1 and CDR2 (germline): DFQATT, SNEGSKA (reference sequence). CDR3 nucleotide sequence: TGCAGTGCCCATCATAGCGGGGGGGTAGCAGATACGCAGTATTTT. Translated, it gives CSAHHSGGVADTQYF.

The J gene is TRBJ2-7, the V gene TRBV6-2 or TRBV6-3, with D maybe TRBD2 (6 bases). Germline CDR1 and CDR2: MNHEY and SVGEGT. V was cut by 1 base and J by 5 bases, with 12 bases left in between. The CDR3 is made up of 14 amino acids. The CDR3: CASSYFPEGNEQYF. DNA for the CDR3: TGTGCCAGCAGTTACTTCCCGGAGGGCAACGAGCAGTACTTC.

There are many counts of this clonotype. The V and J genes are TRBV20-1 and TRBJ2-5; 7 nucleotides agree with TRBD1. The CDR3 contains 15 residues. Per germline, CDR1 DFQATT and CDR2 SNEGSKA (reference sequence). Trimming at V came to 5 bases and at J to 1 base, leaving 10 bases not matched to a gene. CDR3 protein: CSAGRTGLSQETQYF. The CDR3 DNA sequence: TGCAGTGCTGGACGGACAGGATTGTCCCAAGAGACCCAGTACTTC.

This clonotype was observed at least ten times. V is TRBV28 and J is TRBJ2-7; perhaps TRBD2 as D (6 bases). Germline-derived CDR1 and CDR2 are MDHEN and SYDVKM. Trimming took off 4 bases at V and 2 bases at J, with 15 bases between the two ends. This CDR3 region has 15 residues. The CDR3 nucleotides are TGTGCCAGCAGTTCCCCGACGGGAGCGACCTACGAGCAGTACTTC. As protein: CASSSPTGATYEQYF.

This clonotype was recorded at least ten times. The CDR3 sequence: CSVVTGRLGYQETQYF. The CDR3 DNA follows: TGCAGCGTTGTAACGGGCCGTTTGGGGTACCAAGAGACCCAGTACTTC. V is TRBV29-1 and J is TRBJ2-5; D ambiguous. The V gene's germline CDR1 is SQVTM and CDR2 ANQGSEA. The CDR3 is 16 residues long. The ends were cut back, 4 bases at V and 0 bases at J, with 18 bases in the middle.

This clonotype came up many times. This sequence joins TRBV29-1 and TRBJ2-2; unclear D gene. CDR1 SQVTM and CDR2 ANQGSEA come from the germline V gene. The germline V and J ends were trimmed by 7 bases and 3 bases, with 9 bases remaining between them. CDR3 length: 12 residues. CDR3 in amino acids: CSGERDTGELFF. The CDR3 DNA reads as TGCAGCGGTGAGAGAGACACCGGGGAGCTGTTTTTT.

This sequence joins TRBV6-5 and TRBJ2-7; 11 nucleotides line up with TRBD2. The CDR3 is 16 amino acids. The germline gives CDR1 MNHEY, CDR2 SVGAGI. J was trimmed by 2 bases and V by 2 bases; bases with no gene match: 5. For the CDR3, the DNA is TGTGCCAGCAGTTACACTAGCGGGAGTATGACCTACGAGCAGTACTTC. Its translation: CASSYTSGSMTYEQYF.

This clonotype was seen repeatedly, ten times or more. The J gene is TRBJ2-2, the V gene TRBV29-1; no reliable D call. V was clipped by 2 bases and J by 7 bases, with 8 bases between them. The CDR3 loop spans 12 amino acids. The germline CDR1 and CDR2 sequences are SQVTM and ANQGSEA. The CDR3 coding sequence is TGCAGCGTTGAATGGTGGGGCGGGGAGCTGTTTTTT. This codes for CSVEWWGGELFF.

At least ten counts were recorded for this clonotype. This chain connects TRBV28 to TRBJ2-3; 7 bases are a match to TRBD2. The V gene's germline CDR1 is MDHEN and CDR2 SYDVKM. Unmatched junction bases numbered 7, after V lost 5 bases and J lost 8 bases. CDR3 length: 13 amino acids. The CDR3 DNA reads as TGTGCCAGCAGTCCCCGGGGGGACGGTACGCAGTATTTT. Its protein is CASSPRGDGTQYF.

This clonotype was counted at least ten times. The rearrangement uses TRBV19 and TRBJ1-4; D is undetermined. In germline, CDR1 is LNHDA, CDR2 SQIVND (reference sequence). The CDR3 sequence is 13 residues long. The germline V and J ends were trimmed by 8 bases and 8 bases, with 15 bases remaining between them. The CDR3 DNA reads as TGTGCCAGTCTACAGCCGAGGAGGGAAAAACTGTTTTTT. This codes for CASLQPRREKLFF.

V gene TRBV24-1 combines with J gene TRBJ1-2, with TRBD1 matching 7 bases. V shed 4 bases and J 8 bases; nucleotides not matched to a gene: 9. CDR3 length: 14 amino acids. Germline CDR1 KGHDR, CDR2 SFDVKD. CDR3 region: CATSERDSFSGYTF. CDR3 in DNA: TGTGCCACCAGTGAAAGGGACAGCTTTTCCGGCTACACCTTC.

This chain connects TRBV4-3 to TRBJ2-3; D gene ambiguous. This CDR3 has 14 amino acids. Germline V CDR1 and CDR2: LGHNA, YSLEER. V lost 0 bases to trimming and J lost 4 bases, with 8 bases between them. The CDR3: CASSQDKGADTQYF. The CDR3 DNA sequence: TGCGCCAGCAGCCAAGATAAAGGTGCAGATACGCAGTATTTT.

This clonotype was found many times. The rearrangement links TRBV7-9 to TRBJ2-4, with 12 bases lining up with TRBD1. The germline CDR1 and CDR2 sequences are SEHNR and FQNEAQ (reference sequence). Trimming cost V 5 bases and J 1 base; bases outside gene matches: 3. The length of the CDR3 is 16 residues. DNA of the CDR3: TGTGCCAGCAGCCCGGGACAGGGGGCGGCCAAAAACATTCAGTACTTC. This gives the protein CASSPGQGAAKNIQYF.

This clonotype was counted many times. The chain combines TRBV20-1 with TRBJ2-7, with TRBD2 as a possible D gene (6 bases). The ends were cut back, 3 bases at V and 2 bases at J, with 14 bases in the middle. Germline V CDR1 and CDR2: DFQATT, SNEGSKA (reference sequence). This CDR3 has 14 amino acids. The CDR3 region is CSARYSGDPYEQYF. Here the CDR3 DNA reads TGCAGTGCTAGGTATAGCGGCGACCCCTACGAGCAGTACTTC.